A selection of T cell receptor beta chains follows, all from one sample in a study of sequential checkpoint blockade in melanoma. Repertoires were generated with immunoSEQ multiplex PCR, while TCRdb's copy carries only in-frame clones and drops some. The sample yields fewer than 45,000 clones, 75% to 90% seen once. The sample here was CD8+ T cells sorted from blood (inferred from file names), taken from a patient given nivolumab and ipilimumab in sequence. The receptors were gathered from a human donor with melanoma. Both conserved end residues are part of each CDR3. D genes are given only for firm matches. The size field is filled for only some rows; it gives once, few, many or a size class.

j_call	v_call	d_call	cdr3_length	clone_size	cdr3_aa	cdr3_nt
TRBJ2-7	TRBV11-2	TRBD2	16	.	CASSYTTSALDYEQYF	TGTGCCAGCAGCTATACGACTAGCGCCCTGGACTACGAGCAGTACTTC
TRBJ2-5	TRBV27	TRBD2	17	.	CASSLWPGVAGVETQYF	TGTGCCAGCAGTTTATGGCCCGGGGTAGCGGGAGTAGAGACCCAGTACTTC
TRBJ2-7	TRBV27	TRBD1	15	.	CASSPQGAHWGEQYF	TGTGCCAGCAGTCCACAGGGGGCGCATTGGGGCGAGCAGTACTTC
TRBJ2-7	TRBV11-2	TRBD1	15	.	CASSLERDRTYEQYF	TGTGCCAGCAGCTTGGAAAGGGACAGGACCTACGAGCAGTACTTC
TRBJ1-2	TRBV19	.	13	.	CASSIGGNYGYTF	TGTGCCAGTAGTATAGGCGGAAACTATGGCTACACCTTC
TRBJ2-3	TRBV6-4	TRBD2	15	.	CASSDGSGSTDTQYF	TGTGCCAGCAGTGACGGTAGCGGGAGCACAGATACGCAGTATTTT
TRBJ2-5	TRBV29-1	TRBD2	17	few	CSVEVQRGTSSQETQYF	TGCAGCGTTGAAGTCCAGCGCGGGACTAGCAGTCAAGAGACCCAGTACTTC
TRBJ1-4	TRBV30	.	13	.	CAWSGTVSEKLFF	TGTGCCTGGAGTGGGACAGTGAGTGAAAAACTGTTTTTT
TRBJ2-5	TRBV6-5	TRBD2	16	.	CASSYSPAGTQETQYF	TGTGCCAGCAGTTACTCACCAGCGGGGACCCAAGAGACCCAGTACTTC
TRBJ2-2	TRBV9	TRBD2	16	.	CASSGTGTSRTGELFF	TGTGCCAGCAGCGGGACCGGGACTAGCAGAACCGGGGAGCTGTTTTTT